This T cell receptor (beta chain) was identified during a study of brain T cells in children with intractable seizures. Here immunoSEQ multiplex PCR was the method, and the copy in TCRdb shows in-frame clones only, minus some. The table shows 300,000 to 400,000 clones, with over 90% occurring only once. Time point here: blood from clinic visit 5 months post-surgery; TSC patient then seizure free. The ends were cut back, 4 bases at V and 4 bases at J, with 18 bases in the middle. The CDR3 sequence is 16 residues long. CDR1 is SGDLS and CDR2 is YYNGEE in the germline V gene. The chain employs TRBV9 and TRBJ2-1; perhaps D is TRBD1 or TRBD2 (6 bases each). This clonotype was obtained from a boy under two years old with tuberous sclerosis and intractable seizures. The sequenced sample was peripheral blood, obtained around 5 months after surgery. CDR3 sequence (DNA): TGTGCCAGCAGCACAGGGACTCTTCAGGCATACAATGAGCAGTTCTTC. The encoded protein is CASSTGTLQAYNEQFF.